Sequencing of this T cell receptor (beta chain) was carried out in a study of blood T cell repertoires in COVID-19. Overall study: Researchers got acute and convalescent COVID-19 samples from the United States, Italy and Spain.

Repertoires were generated with immunoSEQ multiplex PCR, while TCRdb's copy carries only in-frame clones and drops some. Among 200,000 to 250,000 clones listed, approximately 86% were seen once. Germline assignment: CDR1 MNHNY and CDR2 SVGAGI (reference sequence). The CDR3 has 15 residues. V dropped 6 bases and J dropped 4 bases, with 18 bases sitting between them. The J gene is TRBJ1-2, the V gene TRBV6-6; no clear D gene. This receptor was taken from a man at least 80 years old with acute or convalescent COVID-19. Sequenced input: peripheral blood. In DNA, the CDR3 is TGTGCCAGCAGCAACGGTCCAAATACCGCCTATGGCTACACCTTC. It translates to CASSNGPNTAYGYTF.